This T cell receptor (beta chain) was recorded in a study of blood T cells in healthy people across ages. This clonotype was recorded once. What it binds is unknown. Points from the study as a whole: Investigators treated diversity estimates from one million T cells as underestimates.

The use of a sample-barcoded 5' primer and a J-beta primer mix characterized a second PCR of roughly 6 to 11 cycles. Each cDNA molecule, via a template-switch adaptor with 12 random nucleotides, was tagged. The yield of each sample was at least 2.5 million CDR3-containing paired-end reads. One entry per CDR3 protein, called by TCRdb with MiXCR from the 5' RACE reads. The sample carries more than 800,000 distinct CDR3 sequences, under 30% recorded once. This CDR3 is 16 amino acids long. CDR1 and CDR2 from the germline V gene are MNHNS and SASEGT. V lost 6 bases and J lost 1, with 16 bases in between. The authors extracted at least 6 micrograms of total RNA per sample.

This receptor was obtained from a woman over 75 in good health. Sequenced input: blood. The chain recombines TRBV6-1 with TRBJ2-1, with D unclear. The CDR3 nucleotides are TGTGCCAGCAGGCCTTGGGCACACCAATCCTACAATGAGCAGTTCTTC. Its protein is CASRPWAHQSYNEQFF.